The following is a T cell receptor beta chain sequence with its context. Repertoires were generated with immunoSEQ multiplex PCR, while TCRdb's copy carries only in-frame clones and drops some. Found here are 60,000 to 75,000 clones, about 88% of them singletons; the top ten hold roughly 31%. CDR1 MGHDK and CDR2 SYGVNS come from the germline V gene. The CDR3 sequence is 14 residues long. Between the trimmed V and J ends, which lost 4 bases and 8 bases, there was a span of 12 bases. The entry originates in a study of T cell responses to AZD1222 COVID-19 vaccine. The TCR was taken from an adult who received the AZD1222 COVID-19 vaccine. Sequencing used peripheral blood, obtained 28 days after the second AZD1222 dose. This chain joins TRBV25-1 and TRBJ1-6; D is unclear. CDR3 DNA sequence: TGTGCCAGCAGTGGTAGTGGGGTGGATTCACCCCTCCACTTT. Translated: CASSGSGVDSPLHF.